What follows are 15 T cell receptor beta chains derived from one specimen sequenced in a study of CD8+ T cells in alopecia areata. Once RNA had been extracted, it was reverse transcribed into cDNA to act as the sequencing template. TCRdb's copy holds only in-frame clones and misses some; the assay was immunoSEQ multiplex PCR. The data show more than 200,000 clones, less than 45% seen once. Regarding treatment: oral pan-JAK inhibitor, 5-10 mg twice daily. Sequences were derived from CD4+ T cells sorted from blood, sampled at approximately week 36, from a patient treated with tofacitinib. These receptors were collected from a human donor with alopecia areata.

The chain links TRBV6-1 to TRBJ2-5; 7 bases are shared with TRBD1. J gave up 10 bases and V 5 bases, and 7 bases lay outside the gene matches. Germline V gene sequence: CDR1 MNHNS, CDR2 SASEGT. The CDR3 sequence is 12 residues long. Written as DNA, the CDR3 is TGTGCCAGCAGTAAGACAGGGTTGATCCAGTACTTC. This translates into CASSKTGLIQYF.

The rearrangement joins TRBV5-1 to TRBJ1-1, with D perhaps matching TRBD1 (5 bases). The V end was cut by 0 bases, the J end by 4 bases, with 13 bases between. The CDR3 extends over 15 amino acids. Germline V gives CDR1 SGHRS, CDR2 YFSETQ. CDR3 amino acids: CASSLDAGRGTEAFF. The CDR3 DNA is TGCGCCAGCAGCTTGGATGCAGGGAGGGGCACTGAAGCTTTCTTT.

This clone turned up a few times. The rearrangement links TRBV6-6 to TRBJ2-1; D is unclear. The CDR3 length is 11 residues. Germline-derived CDR1 and CDR2 are MNHNY and SVGAGI (reference sequence). Trimming removed 3 bases from V and 7 bases from J, with 4 bases in between. The CDR3: CASSYTNEQFF. As DNA, the CDR3 is TGTGCCAGCAGTTATACTAATGAGCAGTTCTTC.

This chain connects TRBV7-9 to TRBJ2-7, with D perhaps matching TRBD1 or TRBD2 (5 bases each). Germline assignment: CDR1 SEHNR and CDR2 FQNEAQ (reference sequence). CDR3 length equals 15 residues. V lost 1 base and J lost 0, with 10 bases in between. The CDR3 DNA sequence: TGTGCCAGCAGCTTAGTGGGGACGAGCTCCTACGAGCAGTACTTC. This gives the protein CASSLVGTSSYEQYF.

The chain combines TRBV29-1 with TRBJ2-5, with a weak D call TRBD1 (7 bases). There are 13 residues in the CDR3. Germline CDR1 SQVTM, CDR2 ANQGSEA. V was pared by 6 bases and J by 5 bases, with 16 bases between. The CDR3 protein is CSVSRGVGETQYF. The CDR3 DNA reads TGCAGCGTGTCCAGGGGGGTCGGTGAGACCCAGTACTTC.

V is TRBV30 and J is TRBJ1-1; TRBD1 is a possible D gene (5 bases). Trimming removed 3 bases at V and 1 base at J, with 9 bases between. Germline-derived CDR1 and CDR2 are GTSNPN and SVGIG (reference sequence). CDR3 length equals 13 residues. CDR3 nucleotides: TGTGCCTGGAGGGGAGACAGGAACACTGAAGCTTTCTTT. Translation gives CAWRGDRNTEAFF. Complete variable domain (other parts from reference TRBV30 and TRBJ1-1): SQTIHQWPATLVQPVGSPLSLECTVEGTSNPNLYWYRQAAGRGLQLLFYSVGIGQISSEVPQNLSASRPQDRQFILSSKKLLLSDSGFYLCAWRGDRNTEAFFGQGTRLTVV.

The gene calls are TRBV6-5 and TRBJ1-1; 8 positions match TRBD1. The V gene end was trimmed by 4 bases and the J gene end by 4 bases; junction bases not matched to a gene: 5. Germline CDR1 reads MNHEY; CDR2 reads SVGAGI. The CDR3 has 14 residues. CDR3 bases: TGTGCCAGCAGTTTACAGGGGGAAGTCACTGAAGCTTTCTTT. Translating it yields CASSLQGEVTEAFF.

V is TRBV7-8 and J is TRBJ2-2; a possible D gene is TRBD1 (6 bases). Germline V gives CDR1 SGHVS, CDR2 FQNEAQ. The CDR3 consists of 14 residues. V lost 6 bases and J 6 bases, leaving 14 bases between the germline ends. CDR3: CASSGGGGPGELFF. CDR3 in DNA: TGTGCCAGCAGTGGGGGCGGTGGCCCCGGGGAGCTGTTTTTT.

The chain carries TRBV7-2 and TRBJ2-7, with 10 bases aligning to TRBD2. The CDR3 spans 13 residues. The ends lost 4 bases at V and 5 bases at J; junction bases unmatched: 2. From germline, CDR1 is SGHTA and CDR2 FQGNSA. The CDR3 spells CASSSGLAHEQYF. The DNA for the CDR3 is TGTGCCAGCAGCTCGGGACTAGCGCACGAGCAGTACTTC. The variable domain in full, completed from reference TRBV7-2 and TRBJ2-7, reads GAGVSQSPSNKVTEKGKDVELRCDPISGHTALYWYRQSLGQGLEFLIYFQGNSAPDKSGLPSDRFSAERTGGSVSTLTIQRTQQEDSAVYLCASSSGLAHEQYFGPGTRLTVT.

The J gene is TRBJ1-2, the V gene TRBV4-1; perhaps TRBD1 as D (5 bases). The CDR3 totals 17 residues. Germline V gives CDR1 MGHRA, CDR2 YSYEKL. V lost 4 bases, J lost 0 bases, and 18 bases lay in between. The CDR3 sequence is CASSPLPQTASNYGYTF. In DNA form, the CDR3 reads TGCGCCAGCAGCCCACTCCCCCAGACAGCCTCTAACTATGGCTACACCTTC.

The chain links TRBV7-2 to TRBJ2-1; 7 bases line up with TRBD1. The CDR3 extends over 15 amino acids. The V gene's germline CDR1 is SGHTA and CDR2 FQGNSA. V was pared by 4 bases and J by 10 bases, with 13 bases of the junction left unmatched. CDR3 in DNA: TGTGCCAGCAGCTCACAGGGGACCGGAGGTGCCGAGCAGTTCTTC. This encodes CASSSQGTGGAEQFF.

The chain recombines TRBV19 with TRBJ2-1, with 11 bases aligning to TRBD2. Germline trimming cut 8 bases from V and 12 bases from J; bases unmatched to any gene: 15. The CDR3 consists of 15 residues. Germline V gene data show CDR1 as LNHDA and CDR2 as SQIVND (reference sequence). In nucleotides, the CDR3 is TGTGCCAGTCGACAAACTAGCGGGAGTGTGAAGAGGCAGTTCTTC. Translating gives CASRQTSGSVKRQFF.

This rearrangement joins TRBV5-4 to TRBJ2-7, with TRBD1 matching 7 bases. V trimming: 4 bases; J trimming: 0 bases; junction bases outside the gene matches: 7. The CDR3 totals 15 residues. CDR1 and CDR2 from the germline V gene are SGHNT and YYREEE (reference sequence). The chain's CDR3 is CASSPDRVLSYEQYF. The CDR3 nucleotides are TGTGCCAGCAGCCCTGACAGGGTACTCTCCTACGAGCAGTACTTC.

In its sample, this clone was seen a few times. The V call is TRBV2, the J call TRBJ2-1; no reliable D call. This CDR3 has 13 residues. V dropped 3 bases and J dropped 9 bases, with 12 bases sitting between them. CDR1 and CDR2 (germline): SNHLY, FYNNEI. As DNA, the CDR3 is TGTGCCAGCAGTGAGGTTAGACTCGGTGAGCAGTTCTTC. Protein product: CASSEVRLGEQFF.

This rearrangement joins TRBV5-6 to TRBJ2-5, with 7 bases matching TRBD2. CDR1 is SGHDT and CDR2 is YYEEEE in the germline V gene. The CDR3 has 15 residues. Losses at the gene ends were 1 base for V and 5 bases for J; bases not matched to a gene: 8. The CDR3 spells CASSLRAGVRETQYF. Written as DNA, the CDR3 is TGTGCCAGCAGCTTGAGGGCGGGAGTCCGGGAGACCCAGTACTTC.